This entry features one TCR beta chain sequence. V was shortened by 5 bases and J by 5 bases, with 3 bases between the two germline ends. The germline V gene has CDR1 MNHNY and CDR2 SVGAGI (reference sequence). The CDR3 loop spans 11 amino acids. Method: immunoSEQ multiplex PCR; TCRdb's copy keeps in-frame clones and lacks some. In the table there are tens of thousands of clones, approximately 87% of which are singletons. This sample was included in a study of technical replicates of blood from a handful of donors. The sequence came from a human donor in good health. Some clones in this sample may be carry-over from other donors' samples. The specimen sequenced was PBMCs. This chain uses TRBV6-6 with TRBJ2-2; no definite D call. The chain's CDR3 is CASSQTGELFF. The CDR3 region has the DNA TGTGCCAGCAGTCAGACCGGGGAGCTGTTTTTT.